The 24 T cell receptor beta chains below come from one sample, sequenced in a study of Ad26.COV2.S vaccination and SARS-CoV-2 variants. Sequenced by immunoSEQ multiplex PCR; TCRdb stores in-frame clones only, minus some. The profile covers about 440,000 clones, with 90% appearing a single time and about 4.1% taken by the ten largest. Regarding treatment: about 20 received Ad26.COV2.S at low or high dose, single or two shots; a few received placebo; per-sample allocation not given. Vaccine and placebo recipients were sampled on day 63 after the first injection. This specimen consisted of peripheral blood, obtained in a trial of Ad26.COV2.S vaccine versus placebo. The source is a person aged 18 to 59 who received the Ad26.COV2.S COVID-19 vaccine or a placebo.

The rearrangement uses TRBV5-1 and TRBJ2-7; tentative D call: TRBD2 (5 bases). Trimming took 4 bases from V and 4 from J, leaving 24 bases between them. The V gene's germline CDR1 is SGHRS and CDR2 YFSETQ. CDR3 length: 17 residues. CDR3 residues: CASSGAPQHVDSYEQYF. DNA for the CDR3: TGCGCCAGCAGCGGCGCGCCCCAACATGTGGACTCGTACGAGCAGTACTTC.

This sequence joins TRBV29-1 and TRBJ2-1, with unresolved D. CDR1 and CDR2 from the germline V gene are SQVTM and ANQGSEA. The V and J ends lost 3 bases and 9 bases respectively, with 9 bases between them. CDR3 length: 11 residues. The CDR3 DNA is TGCAGCGTTGAGACTTTATTTGAGCAGTTCTTC. Translated, it gives CSVETLFEQFF.

The rearrangement joins TRBV25-1 to TRBJ2-2, with D perhaps matching TRBD2 (7 bases). Trimming stripped 0 bases from V and 3 bases from J, with 17 bases between. CDR1 and CDR2 (germline): MGHDK, SYGVNS. This CDR3 region has 18 residues. The CDR3 sequence: CASSEYSGGGRDTGELFF. The CDR3, as DNA: TGTGCCAGCAGTGAATATTCTGGCGGGGGCCGGGACACCGGGGAGCTGTTTTTT.

This rearrangement joins TRBV7-2 to TRBJ1-3; D is undetermined. The CDR3 spans 14 residues. V was trimmed by 5 bases and J by 1 base, leaving 9 bases between them. Germline values: CDR1 SGHTA, CDR2 FQGNSA. CDR3 amino acids: CASSLGRSGNTIYF. The CDR3 DNA sequence: TGTGCCAGCAGCCTAGGACGTTCTGGAAACACCATATATTTT.

The rearrangement links TRBV6-1 to TRBJ1-5; D gene uncertain. This CDR3 is built from 15 residues. The V and J ends lost 2 bases and 3 bases respectively, with 11 bases between them. Germline CDR1 is MNHNS and CDR2 is SASEGT. The CDR3 is CASSEMAGDNQPQHF. In DNA form, the CDR3 reads TGTGCCAGCAGTGAAATGGCGGGTGACAATCAGCCCCAGCATTTT.

J is TRBJ2-7 and V is TRBV14; TRBD1 or TRBD2 may be the D gene (5 bases each). Trimming removed 4 bases at V and 2 bases at J, with 12 bases between. The CDR3 is 14 residues long. The germline gives CDR1 SGHDN, CDR2 FVKESK. This chain's CDR3 is CASSPGPGPYEQYF. The DNA of the CDR3 is TGTGCCAGCAGCCCCGGGCCGGGACCCTACGAGCAGTACTTC.

This chain connects TRBV6-2 or TRBV6-3 to TRBJ2-7; D gene unclear. Trimming took 5 bases from V and 0 from J, leaving 8 bases between them. The CDR3 is 13 amino acids. Germline CDR1 and CDR2: MNHEY and SVGEGT. The CDR3: CASSRTVSYEQYF. CDR3 DNA: TGTGCCAGCAGTCGGACGGTCTCCTACGAGCAGTACTTC.

The rearrangement joins TRBV14 to TRBJ1-5; D call uncertain. The CDR3 consists of 16 residues. V lost 1 base and J lost 0, with 10 bases in between. Germline lookup yields CDR1 SGHDN and CDR2 FVKESK. CDR3 coding DNA: TGTGCCAGCAGCCAAGTGACCGAGAATAGCAATCAGCCCCAGCATTTT. Its translation: CASSQVTENSNQPQHF.

V and J are TRBV3-1 (or the pseudogene TRBV3-2) and TRBJ2-7; D uncertain. Germline CDR1 and CDR2: LGHDT and YNNKEL (reference sequence). The ends were cut back, 6 bases at V and 7 bases at J, with 10 bases in the middle. CDR3 size: 11 residues. The DNA for the CDR3 is TGTGCCAGCAGACTCCTTGGTGAGCAGTACTTC. Amino acid sequence: CASRLLGEQYF.

The chain is built from TRBV28 and TRBJ1-5; D remains unclear. The germline V gene encodes CDR1 MDHEN and CDR2 SYDVKM. V was cut by 5 bases and J by 4 bases, with 12 bases left in between. The CDR3 sequence is 14 residues long. The DNA for the CDR3 is TGTGCCAGCAGTCCTCCACTCATGAATCAGCCCCAGCATTTT. This translates into CASSPPLMNQPQHF.

The chain combines TRBV28 with TRBJ2-7; D is ambiguous. The CDR3 sequence is 14 residues long. Germline values: CDR1 MDHEN, CDR2 SYDVKM. V lost 7 bases and J lost 1, with 14 bases in between. This CDR3 is CASTTPPQSYEQYF. CDR3 sequence (DNA): TGTGCCAGCACCACGCCCCCACAGTCCTACGAGCAGTACTTC.

V is TRBV19 and J is TRBJ2-7, with TRBD2 matching over 7 bases. With V trimmed by 7 bases and J by 0 bases, 9 bases remained unmatched. This CDR3 spans 15 amino acids. Germline V gene data show CDR1 as LNHDA and CDR2 as SQIVND (reference sequence). The CDR3 region has the DNA TGTGCCAGTACTCATAGCGGGTCACACTCCTACGAGCAGTACTTC. Translation: CASTHSGSHSYEQYF.

This rearrangement joins TRBV11-2 to TRBJ2-7, with TRBD1 identical over 7 bases. V lost 1 base, J lost 6 bases, and 9 bases stayed unmatched. This CDR3 region has 15 residues. The germline gives CDR1 SGHAT, CDR2 FQNNGV. The CDR3 nucleotides are TGTGCCAGCAGCTTAGTGGACAGGCTTATGGGCGAGCAGTACTTC. Amino acid sequence: CASSLVDRLMGEQYF.

The CDR3 sequence: CSVDAGGPRETQYF. In DNA form, the CDR3 reads TGCAGCGTTGACGCGGGAGGGCCCAGGGAGACCCAGTACTTC. The chain employs TRBV29-1 and TRBJ2-5; 9 nucleotides match TRBD2. This CDR3 is 14 amino acids long. The V segment lost 3 bases and the J segment 5 bases; nucleotides outside the gene matches: 7. Looked up from germline, CDR1 is SQVTM and CDR2 is ANQGSEA.

In this sample, this clone turned up a few times. The J gene is TRBJ1-2, the V gene TRBV4-1, with a possible D match to TRBD1 (5 bases). CDR1 is MGHRA, CDR2 YSYEKL, per germline. CDR3 size: 15 residues. Trimming took 3 bases from V and 4 from J, leaving 15 bases between them. CDR3 protein: CASSHPGAYGYGYTF. The CDR3 nucleotides read TGCGCCAGCAGCCACCCTGGGGCGTATGGCTATGGCTACACCTTC.

The chain links TRBV9 to TRBJ2-1; D is unresolved. This CDR3 has 12 residues. Per the germline V gene, CDR1 is SGDLS and CDR2 is YYNGEE. Trimming shortened V by 0 bases and J by 9 bases, and 7 bases separated the two germline ends. CDR3 sequence (DNA): TGTGCCAGCAGCGTAGTTCCGGGTGAGCAGTTCTTC. Protein: CASSVVPGEQFF.

CDR3: CASSMTGAYEQYF. The CDR3 DNA reads as TGTGCCAGCAGTATGACAGGGGCCTACGAGCAGTACTTC. The rearrangement uses TRBV27 and TRBJ2-7; 8 bases align to TRBD1. J gave up 2 bases and V 5 bases, and 2 bases lay outside the gene matches. From germline, CDR1 is MNHEY and CDR2 SMNVEV (reference sequence). The CDR3 is 13 amino acids.

This clone has just a few counts. The chain couples TRBV28 to TRBJ2-1; 12 bases align to TRBD2. CDR3 length equals 15 residues. V lost 7 bases and J lost 8; bases outside the gene matches: 9. Looked up from germline, CDR1 is MDHEN and CDR2 is SYDVKM. The CDR3 DNA is TGTGCCAGCATGGCCCCGGGACTAGCGGGCCATGAGCAGTTCTTC. Residues: CASMAPGLAGHEQFF. The whole variable domain, filled in from reference TRBV28 and TRBJ2-1, reads DVKVTQSSRYLVKRTGEKVFLECVQDMDHENMFWYRQDPGLGLRLIYFSYDVKMKEKGDIPEGYSVSREKKERFSLILESASTNQTSMYLCASMAPGLAGHEQFFGPGTRLTVL.

The genes are TRBV28 and TRBJ2-7; D ambiguous. This CDR3 spans 13 amino acids. Germline assignment: CDR1 MDHEN and CDR2 SYDVKM. V lost 4 bases to trimming and J lost 3 bases, with 10 bases between them. The CDR3 region is CASSYPGSYEQYF. Written as DNA, the CDR3 is TGTGCCAGCAGTTACCCCGGAAGCTACGAGCAGTACTTC.

The V call is TRBV6-4, the J call TRBJ2-3; D perhaps matches TRBD2 (5 bases). The CDR3 length is 13 residues. Deletions cut 5 bases from V and 6 bases from J, with 12 bases between. The germline V gene encodes CDR1 MRHNA and CDR2 SNTAGT. CDR3 in DNA: TGTGCCAGCAGTCCTAGCCTACAGGATACGCAGTATTTT. Protein sequence: CASSPSLQDTQYF.

The CDR3 region has the DNA TGTGCCACCAGTAGGGCAGGGATTGACGAGCAGTACTTC. This sequence encodes CATSRAGIDEQYF. This rearrangement joins TRBV24-1 to TRBJ2-7; tentative D call: TRBD1 (5 bases). V lost 6 bases and J 5 bases, leaving 13 bases between the germline ends. Germline CDR1 is KGHDR and CDR2 is SFDVKD. The CDR3 totals 13 residues.

CDR3 bases: TGTGCCAGTAGATTTTCCCCAGACTTGCCTGAGTTCTTC. This gives the protein CASRFSPDLPEFF. V is TRBV19 and J is TRBJ2-1; D unclear. The CDR3 contains 13 residues. Trimming shortened V by 6 bases and J by 14 bases, and 20 bases separated the two germline ends. Germline-derived CDR1 and CDR2 are LNHDA and SQIVND (reference sequence).

The rearrangement links TRBV6-1 to TRBJ2-5; the D gene is possibly TRBD1 (5 bases). Trimming pared 1 base from V and 5 bases from J, leaving 11 bases between. Per the germline V gene, CDR1 is MNHNS and CDR2 is SASEGT. The CDR3 is 14 residues long. The CDR3 sequence is CASSEGPRAETQYF. Here the CDR3 DNA reads TGTGCCAGCAGTGAAGGGCCCAGGGCTGAGACCCAGTACTTC.

The chain recombines TRBV7-3 with TRBJ2-7; perhaps TRBD2 as D (6 bases). V shed 5 bases and J shed 2 bases, with 13 bases lying between them. Looked up from germline, CDR1 is SGHTA and CDR2 is FQGTGA. The length of the CDR3 is 14 residues. CDR3 region: CASSPQAGTYEQYF. As DNA, the CDR3 is TGTGCCAGCAGCCCCCAGGCGGGAACCTACGAGCAGTACTTC.